The next 29 T cell receptor beta chains were all read from a single sample in a study of blood T cell repertoires in COVID-19. Repertoires were generated with immunoSEQ multiplex PCR, while TCRdb's copy carries only in-frame clones and drops some. Among under 200,000 clones listed, 89% were seen once. Sequenced material: PBMCs or T cells enriched from blood (not recorded which). The receptors stem from a woman younger than 35 who had recovered from COVID-19.

The chain employs TRBV19 and TRBJ1-6; no clear D. The V gene's germline CDR1 is LNHDA and CDR2 SQIVND (reference sequence). Trimming left V 4 bases short and J 7 bases short, with 11 bases between. This CDR3 region has 14 residues. In nucleotides, the CDR3 is TGTGCCAGTAGTACGACCCCGACAAATTCACCCCTCCACTTT. The encoded protein is CASSTTPTNSPLHF.

This chain joins TRBV12-3 or TRBV12-4 and TRBJ1-1, with 7 bases identical to TRBD1. CDR3 size: 13 residues. The ends lost 4 bases at V and 4 bases at J; junction bases unmatched: 3. As DNA, the CDR3 is TGTGCCAGCAGTTCGACAGGGTTCACTGAAGCTTTCTTT. Translation: CASSSTGFTEAFF.

In this sample, this clone turned up once. The chain couples TRBV2 to TRBJ2-7; tentatively, D is TRBD2 (5 bases). Germline-derived CDR1 and CDR2 are SNHLY and FYNNEI. CDR3 length: 14 amino acids. V gave up 8 bases and J gave up 0 bases, with 14 bases separating them. The CDR3 spells CASQEAFTSYEQYF. The CDR3 DNA follows: TGTGCCAGCCAGGAGGCTTTCACCTCCTACGAGCAGTACTTC.

The rearrangement uses TRBV28 and TRBJ2-1, with D tentatively TRBD1 (5 bases). The length of the CDR3 is 12 residues. V lost 9 bases and J lost 8, with 14 bases in between. CDR1 is MDHEN and CDR2 is SYDVKM in the germline V gene. CDR3 protein: CASMGLKYEQFF. The CDR3 DNA sequence: TGTGCCAGTATGGGGCTAAAATATGAGCAGTTCTTC.

J is TRBJ1-5 and V is TRBV4-1, with D possibly matching TRBD1 (5 bases). There are 15 residues in the CDR3. V gave up 1 base and J gave up 4 bases, with 11 bases separating them. CDR1 and CDR2 from the germline V gene are MGHRA and YSYEKL. This CDR3 reads CASSQAGNPNQPQHF. CDR3 sequence (DNA): TGCGCCAGCAGCCAAGCAGGGAATCCAAATCAGCCCCAGCATTTT.

The rearrangement joins TRBV30 to TRBJ1-1; TRBD1 aligns across 8 bases. Per germline, CDR1 GTSNPN and CDR2 SVGIG (reference sequence). The V and J ends lost 0 bases and 4 bases, in that order; junction bases with no gene match: 10. The length of the CDR3 is 16 residues. CDR3 sequence reads: CAWSVATGARTTEAFF. The CDR3 DNA is TGTGCCTGGAGTGTAGCGACAGGGGCAAGGACCACTGAAGCTTTCTTT.

The CDR3 DNA is TGTGCCAGCAGTGAATCTATTAGCTCCTACAATGAGCAGTTCTTC. Residues: CASSESISSYNEQFF. V usage is TRBV6-1 and J usage is TRBJ2-1; D unresolved. V was shortened by 2 bases and J by 0 bases, with 8 bases between the two germline ends. Germline loops: CDR1 MNHNS, CDR2 SASEGT. CDR3 length equals 15 residues.

The chain combines TRBV7-9 with TRBJ1-2; 9 bases fit TRBD1. The germline V gene has CDR1 SEHNR and CDR2 FQNEAQ (reference sequence). The V gene end was trimmed by 2 bases and the J gene end by 3 bases; junction bases not matched to a gene: 7. This CDR3 is built from 16 residues. The CDR3 DNA reads as TGTGCCAGCAGCTTAACAGGGGGCGTTTATCACTATGGCTACACCTTC. It translates to CASSLTGGVYHYGYTF.

The V and J genes are TRBV2 and TRBJ1-4, with a tentative D call TRBD1 (5 bases). Trimming left V 0 bases short and J 10 bases short, with 21 bases between. The CDR3 is made up of 17 amino acids. The germline V gene encodes CDR1 SNHLY and CDR2 FYNNEI. The CDR3 nucleotides are TGTGCCAGCAGTGAAGCGATTTCGGGGGAAGGAAGGGGAAAACTGTTTTTT. It yields the protein CASSEAISGEGRGKLFF.

The chain employs TRBV3-1 (or the pseudogene TRBV3-2) and TRBJ2-5; tentative D call: TRBD1 (6 bases). This CDR3 has 15 amino acids. V gave up 0 bases and J gave up 5 bases, with 13 bases separating them. Germline V gene lookup returns CDR1 LGHDT and CDR2 YNNKEL (reference sequence). CDR3 DNA sequence: TGTGCCAGCAGCCAAGATGGCAGGGGCTGGGAGACCCAGTACTTC. It yields the protein CASSQDGRGWETQYF.

The rearrangement uses TRBV7-6 and TRBJ2-7, with 12 bases identical to TRBD1. CDR3 size: 15 residues. V lost 0 bases to trimming and J lost 6 bases; unmatched junction nucleotides: 3. CDR1 is SGHVS and CDR2 is FNYEAQ in the germline V gene. Here the CDR3 DNA reads TGTGCCAGCAGCTTAGCAGGGACAGGGGGCCCCGAGCAGTACTTC. Encoded protein: CASSLAGTGGPEQYF.

This chain connects TRBV5-5 to TRBJ2-1; D possibly corresponds to TRBD1 (5 bases). Deletions cut 4 bases from V and 7 bases from J, with 18 bases between. From germline, CDR1 is SGHKS and CDR2 YYEKEE (reference sequence). The CDR3 totals 15 residues. The CDR3 DNA reads TGTGCCAGCAGCCCAGGGTCGGATAGTAGAAATGAGCAGTTCTTC. It encodes CASSPGSDSRNEQFF.

The chain links TRBV19 to TRBJ1-6; 7 bases map to TRBD1. With V trimmed by 4 bases and J by 6 bases, 3 bases remained unmatched. Germline V gives CDR1 LNHDA, CDR2 SQIVND (reference sequence). The CDR3 is 14 residues long. Written as DNA, the CDR3 is TGTGCCAGTAGTACAGGGGGTGTTAATTCACCCCTCCACTTT. It is translated as CASSTGGVNSPLHF.

The V and J genes are TRBV12-3 or TRBV12-4 and TRBJ2-1; D perhaps matches TRBD1 (5 bases). The CDR3 sequence is 13 residues long. V lost 3 bases and J 9 bases, leaving 12 bases between the germline ends. For the CDR3, the DNA is TGTGCCAGCAGTTTTAGGTGGGGCCTTGAGCAGTTCTTC. Its translation is CASSFRWGLEQFF.

The chain uses TRBV30 and TRBJ1-2; D remains ambiguous. Germline-derived CDR1 and CDR2 are GTSNPN and SVGIG (reference sequence). This CDR3 region has 12 residues. Trimming took off 0 bases at V and 5 bases at J, with 7 bases between the two ends. The CDR3: CAWSVQSYGYTF. DNA for the CDR3: TGTGCCTGGAGTGTACAGTCATATGGCTACACCTTC.

CDR3 DNA sequence: TGTGCCAGTAACAGGGGGCAAAAGGAAAAACTGTTTTTT. Amino acids: CASNRGQKEKLFF. The chain is built from TRBV19 and TRBJ1-4, with 9 bases lining up with TRBD1. This CDR3 is built from 13 residues. Losses at the gene ends were 7 bases for V and 8 bases for J; bases not matched to a gene: 5. The V gene's germline CDR1 is LNHDA and CDR2 SQIVND (reference sequence).

The chain couples TRBV19 to TRBJ2-3, with D possibly being TRBD2 (7 bases). V lost 2 bases to trimming and J lost 1 base, with 13 bases between them. Germline V gives CDR1 LNHDA, CDR2 SQIVND (reference sequence). The CDR3 has 16 amino acids. CDR3 DNA: TGTGCCAGTAGTATAAACACGGGGGGCCGCACAGATACGCAGTATTTT. Protein product: CASSINTGGRTDTQYF. Full variable domain (missing parts from reference TRBV19 and TRBJ2-3): DGGITQSPKYLFRKEGQNVTLSCEQNLNHDAMYWYRQDPGQGLRLIYYSQIVNDFQKGDIAEGYSVSREKKESFPLTVTSAQKNPTAFYLCASSINTGGRTDTQYFGPGTRLTVL.

The V gene is TRBV30, the J gene TRBJ1-6; TRBD1 matches at 7 bases. The J segment lost 5 bases and the V segment lost 5 bases, leaving 9 bases of the junction unmatched. This CDR3 is built from 15 residues. Germline CDR1 is GTSNPN and CDR2 is SVGIG (reference sequence). In DNA, the CDR3 is TGTGCCTGGTCCCCAGGGGGTCGCGATAATTCACCCCTCCACTTT. It yields the protein CAWSPGGRDNSPLHF.

This rearrangement joins TRBV27 to TRBJ1-4; D uncertain. CDR1 MNHEY and CDR2 SMNVEV come from the germline V gene (reference sequence). Trimming removed 6 bases at V and 0 bases at J, with 8 bases between. This CDR3 contains 14 residues. The CDR3 DNA follows: TGTGCCAGCAGCTCCGCAGCAACTAATGAAAAACTGTTTTTT. This translates into CASSSAATNEKLFF.

The rearrangement uses TRBV10-3 and TRBJ1-2, with 7 bases lining up with TRBD1. V shed 4 bases and J 4 bases; nucleotides not matched to a gene: 9. There are 15 residues in the CDR3. CDR1 is ENHRY and CDR2 is SYGVKD in the germline V gene. This CDR3 reads CAISAGDSPSYGYTF. The CDR3 nucleotides read TGTGCCATCAGTGCTGGGGACAGCCCATCCTATGGCTACACCTTC.

This clone has only one observation. The V call is TRBV19, the J call TRBJ2-3; a weak D match, TRBD2 (6 bases). CDR1 and CDR2 from the germline V gene are LNHDA and SQIVND (reference sequence). The CDR3 is 17 residues long. V lost 5 bases and J lost 0, with 18 bases in between. The CDR3 reads CASSLRQLASSTDTQYF. The CDR3 DNA is TGTGCCAGTAGTCTCCGCCAACTAGCTTCTAGCACAGATACGCAGTATTTT. Full variable domain (rest looked up from reference TRBV19 and TRBJ2-3): DGGITQSPKYLFRKEGQNVTLSCEQNLNHDAMYWYRQDPGQGLRLIYYSQIVNDFQKGDIAEGYSVSREKKESFPLTVTSAQKNPTAFYLCASSLRQLASSTDTQYFGPGTRLTVL.

The chain is built from TRBV4-1 and TRBJ2-7; 7 positions match TRBD2. The V gene's germline CDR1 is MGHRA and CDR2 YSYEKL. With V trimmed by 0 bases and J by 0 bases, 8 bases remained unmatched. The CDR3 consists of 17 residues. CDR3 residues: CASSQDIWASGSYEQYF. CDR3 bases: TGCGCCAGCAGCCAAGATATTTGGGCTAGCGGCTCCTACGAGCAGTACTTC.

This sequence joins TRBV7-6 and TRBJ2-3; 15 bases are shared with TRBD2. CDR1 and CDR2 from the germline V gene are SGHVS and FNYEAQ. This CDR3 contains 19 residues. J lost 2 bases, V lost 4 bases, and 10 bases had no gene match. CDR3 nucleotides: TGTGCCAGCAGCTACGAGATCGGACTAGCGGGGGGGATCACAGATACGCAGTATTTT. Residues: CASSYEIGLAGGITDTQYF.

The table lists this clone with a count of one. This sequence joins TRBV19 and TRBJ1-3; 8 bases fit TRBD1. V shed 5 bases and J 6 bases; nucleotides not matched to a gene: 9. The V gene's germline CDR1 is LNHDA and CDR2 SQIVND (reference sequence). CDR3 length: 15 amino acids. The CDR3 protein is CASSATGDRPNTIYF. DNA for the CDR3: TGTGCCAGTAGTGCGACAGGGGACAGACCAAACACCATATATTTT.

This sequence joins TRBV6-5 and TRBJ2-6; D possibly corresponds to TRBD1 (5 bases). Germline-derived CDR1 and CDR2 are MNHEY and SVGAGI. V shed 10 bases and J shed 0 bases, with 13 bases lying between them. This CDR3 has 15 amino acids. The DNA of the CDR3 is TGTGCCACTCAAACAGGCTCCTCTGGGGCCAACGTCCTGACTTTC. Amino acid sequence: CATQTGSSGANVLTF.

The V call is TRBV5-4, the J call TRBJ2-4; 8 bases line up with TRBD1. This CDR3 is 14 amino acids long. With 6 bases clipped from V and 6 bases from J, the junction kept 8 bases outside the gene matches. Germline V lookup: CDR1 SGHNT, CDR2 YYREEE (reference sequence). In DNA, the CDR3 is TGTGCCAGCAACGCAGGGGGCGAGGGAAACATTCAGTACTTC. Translation gives CASNAGGEGNIQYF.

This rearrangement joins TRBV5-1 to TRBJ2-5, with 8 bases aligning to TRBD1. Germline-derived CDR1 and CDR2 are SGHRS and YFSETQ. Losses at the gene ends were 3 bases for V and 5 bases for J; bases not matched to a gene: 6. CDR3 length equals 14 residues. CDR3 loop: CASSYPTGEETQYF. The CDR3 nucleotides are TGCGCCAGCAGCTACCCGACAGGGGAGGAGACCCAGTACTTC. Full variable domain (missing parts from reference TRBV5-1 and TRBJ2-5): KAGVTQTPRYLIKTRGQQVTLSCSPISGHRSVSWYQQTPGQGLQFLFEYFSETQRNKGNFPGRFSGRQFSNSRSEMNVSTLELGDSALYLCASSYPTGEETQYFGPGTRLLVL.

The count of this clone is one. The rearrangement links TRBV4-2 to TRBJ2-3; TRBD1 agrees at 7 bases. Trimming took 1 base from V and 5 from J; bases not matched to a gene: 12. CDR3 length: 17 residues. In germline, CDR1 is LGHNA, CDR2 YNFKEQ. CDR3 region: CASSQGSRTGVQDTQYF. CDR3 bases: TGTGCCAGCAGCCAAGGAAGTCGGACAGGTGTGCAAGATACGCAGTATTTT.

This clone appeared a single time. The genes are TRBV11-2 and TRBJ2-5, with 10 bases that match TRBD1. V trimming: 4 bases; J trimming: 1 base; junction bases outside the gene matches: 0. CDR1 and CDR2 from the germline V gene are SGHAT and FQNNGV. The CDR3 contains 14 residues. The CDR3 loop reads CASSWTGGQETQYF. Written as DNA, the CDR3 is TGTGCCAGCAGCTGGACAGGGGGCCAAGAGACCCAGTACTTC.